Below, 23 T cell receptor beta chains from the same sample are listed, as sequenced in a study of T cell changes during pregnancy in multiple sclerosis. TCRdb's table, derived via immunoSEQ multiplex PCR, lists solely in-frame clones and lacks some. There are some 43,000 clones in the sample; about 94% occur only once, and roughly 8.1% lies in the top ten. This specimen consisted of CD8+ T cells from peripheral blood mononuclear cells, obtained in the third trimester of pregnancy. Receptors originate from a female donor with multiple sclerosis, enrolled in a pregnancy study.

CDR3 in DNA: TGTGCCAGCAGCGCGGACAGTCGCGAGCAGTACTTC. This translates into CASSADSREQYF. The chain couples TRBV5-4 to TRBJ2-7; the D gene is possibly TRBD1 (6 bases). Germline V gene data show CDR1 as SGHNT and CDR2 as YYREEE (reference sequence). The V gene lost 4 bases and the J gene lost 6 bases, with 11 bases spanning the gap. The CDR3 is 12 residues long.

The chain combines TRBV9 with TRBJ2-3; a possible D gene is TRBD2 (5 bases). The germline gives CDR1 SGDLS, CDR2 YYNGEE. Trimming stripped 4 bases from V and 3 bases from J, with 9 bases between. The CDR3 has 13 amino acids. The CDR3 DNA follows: TGTGCCAGCAGCCCCTCGGGGACAGATACGCAGTATTTT. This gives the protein CASSPSGTDTQYF.

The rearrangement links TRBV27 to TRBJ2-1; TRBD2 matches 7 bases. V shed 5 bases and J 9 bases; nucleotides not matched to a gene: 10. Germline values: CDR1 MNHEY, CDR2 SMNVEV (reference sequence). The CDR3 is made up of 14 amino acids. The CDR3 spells CASSIAGSLSEQFF. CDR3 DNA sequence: TGTGCCAGCAGTATAGCGGGTAGCCTTAGTGAGCAGTTCTTC.

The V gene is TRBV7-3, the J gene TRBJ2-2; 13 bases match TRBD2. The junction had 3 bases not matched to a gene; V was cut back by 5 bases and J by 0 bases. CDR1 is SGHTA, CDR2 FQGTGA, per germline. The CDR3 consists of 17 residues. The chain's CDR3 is CASSPGLAGANTGELFF. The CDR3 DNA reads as TGTGCCAGCAGCCCTGGACTAGCGGGAGCGAACACCGGGGAGCTGTTTTTT.

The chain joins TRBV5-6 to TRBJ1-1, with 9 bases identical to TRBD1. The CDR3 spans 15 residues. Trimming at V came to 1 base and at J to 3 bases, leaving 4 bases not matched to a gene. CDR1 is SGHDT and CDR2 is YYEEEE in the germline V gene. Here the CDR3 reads CASSLSDRGDTEAFF. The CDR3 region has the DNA TGTGCCAGCAGCTTGTCCGACAGGGGGGACACTGAAGCTTTCTTT.

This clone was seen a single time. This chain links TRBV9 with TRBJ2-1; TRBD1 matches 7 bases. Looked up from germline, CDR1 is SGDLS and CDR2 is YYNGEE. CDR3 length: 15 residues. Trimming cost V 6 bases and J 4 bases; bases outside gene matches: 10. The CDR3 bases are TGTGCCAGCACCCCCCCGGGACAGCCATACAATGAGCAGTTCTTC. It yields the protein CASTPPGQPYNEQFF.

CDR3 sequence reads: CASIGQGALDEQYF. The CDR3 bases are TGTGCCAGCATAGGACAGGGGGCATTAGACGAGCAGTACTTC. V gene TRBV2 combines with J gene TRBJ2-7, with 11 bases lining up with TRBD1. CDR3 size: 14 residues. Germline values: CDR1 SNHLY, CDR2 FYNNEI. The V segment lost 7 bases and the J segment 5 bases; nucleotides outside the gene matches: 7.

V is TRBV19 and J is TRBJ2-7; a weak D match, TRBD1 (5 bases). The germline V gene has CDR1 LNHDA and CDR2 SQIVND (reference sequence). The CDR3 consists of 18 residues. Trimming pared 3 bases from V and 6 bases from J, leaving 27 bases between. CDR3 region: CASSIDRRKFREPGEQYF. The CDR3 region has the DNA TGTGCCAGTAGTATCGACAGACGGAAATTCCGAGAACCAGGCGAGCAGTACTTC.

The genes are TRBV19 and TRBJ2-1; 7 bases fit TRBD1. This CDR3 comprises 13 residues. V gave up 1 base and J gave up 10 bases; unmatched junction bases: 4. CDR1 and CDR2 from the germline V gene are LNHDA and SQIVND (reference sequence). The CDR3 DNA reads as TGTGCCAGTAGTATAGCGACAGGGAGCGAGCAGTTCTTC. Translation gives CASSIATGSEQFF.

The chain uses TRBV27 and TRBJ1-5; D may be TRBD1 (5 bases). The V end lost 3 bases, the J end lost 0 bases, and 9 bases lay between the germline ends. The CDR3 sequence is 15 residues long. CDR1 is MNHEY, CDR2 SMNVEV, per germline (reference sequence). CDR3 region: CASSLGGGSNQPQHF. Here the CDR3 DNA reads TGTGCCAGCAGTTTGGGGGGGGGTAGCAATCAGCCCCAGCATTTT.

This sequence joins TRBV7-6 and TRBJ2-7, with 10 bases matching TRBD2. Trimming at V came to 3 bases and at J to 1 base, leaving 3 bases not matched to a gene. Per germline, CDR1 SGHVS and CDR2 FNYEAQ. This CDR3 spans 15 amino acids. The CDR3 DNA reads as TGTGCCAGCAGCTTTTCTAGCGGGAGTTCCTACGAGCAGTACTTC. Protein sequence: CASSFSSGSSYEQYF.

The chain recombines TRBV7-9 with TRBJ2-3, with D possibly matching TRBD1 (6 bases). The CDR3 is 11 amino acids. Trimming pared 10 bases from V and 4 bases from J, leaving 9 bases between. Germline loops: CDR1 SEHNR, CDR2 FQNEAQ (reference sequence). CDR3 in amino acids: CATKGADTQYF. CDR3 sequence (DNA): TGTGCCACCAAGGGGGCAGATACGCAGTATTTT. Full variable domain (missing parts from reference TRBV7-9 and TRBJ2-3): DTGVSQNPRHKITKRGQNVTFRCDPISEHNRLYWYRQTLGQGPEFLTYFQNEAQLEKSRLLSDRFSAERPKGSFSTLEIQRTEQGDSAMYLCATKGADTQYFGPGTRLTVL.

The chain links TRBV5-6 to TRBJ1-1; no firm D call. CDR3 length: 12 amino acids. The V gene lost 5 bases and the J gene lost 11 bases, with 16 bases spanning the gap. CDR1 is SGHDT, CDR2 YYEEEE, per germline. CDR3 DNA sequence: TGTGCCAGCAGTAAGCGGCAGAGGTGGGCTTTCTTT. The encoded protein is CASSKRQRWAFF. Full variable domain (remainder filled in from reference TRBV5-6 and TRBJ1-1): DAGVTQSPTHLIKTRGQQVTLRCSPKSGHDTVSWYQQALGQGPQFIFQYYEEEERQRGNFPDRFSGHQFPNYSSELNVNALLLGDSALYLCASSKRQRWAFFGQGTRLTVV.

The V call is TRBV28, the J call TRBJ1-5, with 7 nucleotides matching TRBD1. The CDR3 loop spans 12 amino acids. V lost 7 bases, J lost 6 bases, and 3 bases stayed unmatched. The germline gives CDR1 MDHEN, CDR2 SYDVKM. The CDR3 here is CASTEGAQPQHF. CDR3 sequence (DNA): TGTGCCAGCACCGAGGGGGCTCAGCCCCAGCATTTT.

The DNA for the CDR3 is TGTGCCAGTCGTGAGGGGGGGCTGAGCACCGGGGAGCTGTTTTTT. The encoded protein is CASREGGLSTGELFF. V usage is TRBV6-5 and J usage is TRBJ2-2, with a tentative D call TRBD2 (7 bases). With 9 bases removed from V and 4 bases from J, the gap between germline ends came to 18 bases. This CDR3 has 15 amino acids. Germline CDR1 is MNHEY and CDR2 is SVGAGI.

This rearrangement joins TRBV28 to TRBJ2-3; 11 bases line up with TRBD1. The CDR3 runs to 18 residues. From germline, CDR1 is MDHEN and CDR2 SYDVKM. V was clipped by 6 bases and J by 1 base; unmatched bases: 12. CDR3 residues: CASSPRTGGVTGTDTQYF. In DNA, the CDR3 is TGTGCCAGCAGCCCGAGGACAGGGGGCGTCACTGGCACAGATACGCAGTATTTT.

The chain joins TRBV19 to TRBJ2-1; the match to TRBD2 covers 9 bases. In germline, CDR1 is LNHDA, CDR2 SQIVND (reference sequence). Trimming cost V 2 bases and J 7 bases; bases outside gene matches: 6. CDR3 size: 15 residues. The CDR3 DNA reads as TGTGCCAGTAGTATAATGCTAGCGGGACGGAATGAGCAGTTCTTC. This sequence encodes CASSIMLAGRNEQFF.

The CDR3 region has the DNA TGTGCTAGTGGTTTGTCGGCTAGCGGGGTCCGGGAGCTGTTTTTT. This sequence encodes CASGLSASGVRELFF. The chain carries TRBV12-5 and TRBJ2-2; 9 bases fit TRBD2. The CDR3 totals 15 residues. Losses at the gene ends were 2 bases for V and 9 bases for J; bases not matched to a gene: 7. CDR1 and CDR2 from the germline V gene are LGHNT and FRNRAP.

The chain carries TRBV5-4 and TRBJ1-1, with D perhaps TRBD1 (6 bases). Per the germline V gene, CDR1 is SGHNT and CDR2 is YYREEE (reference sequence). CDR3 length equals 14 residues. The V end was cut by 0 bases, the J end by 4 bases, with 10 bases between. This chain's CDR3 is CASSLVSGATEAFF. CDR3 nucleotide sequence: TGTGCCAGCAGCTTGGTGTCAGGGGCCACTGAAGCTTTCTTT. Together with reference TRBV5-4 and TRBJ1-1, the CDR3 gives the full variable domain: ETGVTQSPTHLIKTRGQQVTLRCSSQSGHNTVSWYQQALGQGPQFIFQYYREEENGRGNFPPRFSGLQFPNYSSELNVNALELDDSALYLCASSLVSGATEAFFGQGTRLTVV.

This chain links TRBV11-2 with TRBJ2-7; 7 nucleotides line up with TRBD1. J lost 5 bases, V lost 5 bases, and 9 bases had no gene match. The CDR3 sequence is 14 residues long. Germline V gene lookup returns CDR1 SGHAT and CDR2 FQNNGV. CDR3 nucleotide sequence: TGTGCCAGCAGCAATCCGGGACAGTCCGACGAGCAGTACTTC. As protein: CASSNPGQSDEQYF.

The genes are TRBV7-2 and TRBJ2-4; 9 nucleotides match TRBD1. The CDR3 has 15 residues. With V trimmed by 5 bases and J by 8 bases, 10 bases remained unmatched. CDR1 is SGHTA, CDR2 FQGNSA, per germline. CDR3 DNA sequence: TGTGCCAGCAGCAATCCCCCTAGGACAGGGGACATTCAGTACTTC. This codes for CASSNPPRTGDIQYF. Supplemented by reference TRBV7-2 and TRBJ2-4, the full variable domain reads GAGVSQSPSNKVTEKGKDVELRCDPISGHTALYWYRQSLGQGLEFLIYFQGNSAPDKSGLPSDRFSAERTGGSVSTLTIQRTQQEDSAVYLCASSNPPRTGDIQYFGAGTRLSVL.

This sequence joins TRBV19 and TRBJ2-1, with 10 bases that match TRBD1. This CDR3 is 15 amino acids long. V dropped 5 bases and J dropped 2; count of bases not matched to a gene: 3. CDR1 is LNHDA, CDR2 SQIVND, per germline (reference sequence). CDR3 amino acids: CASSGTGVTYNEQFF. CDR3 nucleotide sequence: TGTGCCAGTAGTGGGACAGGGGTCACCTACAATGAGCAGTTCTTC. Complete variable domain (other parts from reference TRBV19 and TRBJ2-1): DGGITQSPKYLFRKEGQNVTLSCEQNLNHDAMYWYRQDPGQGLRLIYYSQIVNDFQKGDIAEGYSVSREKKESFPLTVTSAQKNPTAFYLCASSGTGVTYNEQFFGPGTRLTVL.

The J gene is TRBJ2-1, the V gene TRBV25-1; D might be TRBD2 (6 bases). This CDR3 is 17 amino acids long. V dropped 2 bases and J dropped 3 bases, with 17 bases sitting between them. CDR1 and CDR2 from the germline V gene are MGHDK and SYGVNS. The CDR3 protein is CASSEMTTTDYYNEQFF. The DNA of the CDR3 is TGTGCCAGCAGTGAAATGACTACCACGGACTACTACAATGAGCAGTTCTTC.